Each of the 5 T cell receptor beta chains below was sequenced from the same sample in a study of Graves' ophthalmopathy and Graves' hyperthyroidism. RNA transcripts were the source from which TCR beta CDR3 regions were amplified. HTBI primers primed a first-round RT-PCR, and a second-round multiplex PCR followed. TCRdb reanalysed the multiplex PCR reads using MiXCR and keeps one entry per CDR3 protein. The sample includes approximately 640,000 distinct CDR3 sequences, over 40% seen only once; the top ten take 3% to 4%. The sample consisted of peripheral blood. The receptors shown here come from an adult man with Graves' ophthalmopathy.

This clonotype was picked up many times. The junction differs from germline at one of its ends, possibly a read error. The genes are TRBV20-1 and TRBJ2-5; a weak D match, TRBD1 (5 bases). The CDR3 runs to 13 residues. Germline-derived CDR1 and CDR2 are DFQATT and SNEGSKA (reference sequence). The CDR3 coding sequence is TGCAGTGCTGGAGACAGTTACCAAGAGACCCAGTACTTC. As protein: CSAGDSYQETQYF.

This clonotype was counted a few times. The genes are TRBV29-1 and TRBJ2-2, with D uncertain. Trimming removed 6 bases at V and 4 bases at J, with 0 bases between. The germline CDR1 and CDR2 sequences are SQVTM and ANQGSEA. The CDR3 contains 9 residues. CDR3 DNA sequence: TGCAGCGTCACCGGGGAGCTGTTTTTT. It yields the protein CSVTGELFF.

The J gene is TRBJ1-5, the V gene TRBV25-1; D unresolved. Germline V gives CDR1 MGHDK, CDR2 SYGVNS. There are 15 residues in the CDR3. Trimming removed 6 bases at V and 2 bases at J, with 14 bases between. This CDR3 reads CASSWEGGRNQPQHF. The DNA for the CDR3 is TGTGCCAGCAGCTGGGAGGGCGGGCGCAATCAGCCCCAGCATTTT.

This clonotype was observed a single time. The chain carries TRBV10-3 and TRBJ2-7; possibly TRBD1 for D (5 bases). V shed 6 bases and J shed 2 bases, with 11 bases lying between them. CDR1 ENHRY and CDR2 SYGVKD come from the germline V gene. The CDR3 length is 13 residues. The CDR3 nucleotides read TGTGCCATCAGAACAGGACGGACCTACGAGCAGTACTTC. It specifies CAIRTGRTYEQYF.

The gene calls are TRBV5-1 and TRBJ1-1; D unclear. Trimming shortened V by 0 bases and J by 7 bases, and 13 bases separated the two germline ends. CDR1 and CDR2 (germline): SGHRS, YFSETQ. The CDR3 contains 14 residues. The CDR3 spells CASSLVPAVGEAFF. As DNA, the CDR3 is TGCGCCAGCAGCTTGGTCCCGGCGGTTGGTGAAGCTTTCTTT.